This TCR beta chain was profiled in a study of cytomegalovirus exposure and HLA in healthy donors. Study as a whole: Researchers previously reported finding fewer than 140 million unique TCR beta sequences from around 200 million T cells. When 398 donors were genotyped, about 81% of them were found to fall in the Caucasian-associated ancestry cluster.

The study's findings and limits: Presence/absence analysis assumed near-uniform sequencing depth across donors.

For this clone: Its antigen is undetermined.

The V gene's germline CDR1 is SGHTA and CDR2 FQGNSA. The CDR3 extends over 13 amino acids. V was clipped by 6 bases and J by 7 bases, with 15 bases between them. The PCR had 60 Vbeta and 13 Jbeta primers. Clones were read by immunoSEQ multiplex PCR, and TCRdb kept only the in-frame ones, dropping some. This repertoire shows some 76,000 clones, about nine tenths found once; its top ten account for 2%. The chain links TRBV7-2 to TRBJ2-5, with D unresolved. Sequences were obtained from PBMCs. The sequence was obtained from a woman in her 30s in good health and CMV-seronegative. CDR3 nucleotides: TGTGCCAGCAGTAACCCCCCTTTCGGGACCCAGTACTTC. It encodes CASSNPPFGTQYF.